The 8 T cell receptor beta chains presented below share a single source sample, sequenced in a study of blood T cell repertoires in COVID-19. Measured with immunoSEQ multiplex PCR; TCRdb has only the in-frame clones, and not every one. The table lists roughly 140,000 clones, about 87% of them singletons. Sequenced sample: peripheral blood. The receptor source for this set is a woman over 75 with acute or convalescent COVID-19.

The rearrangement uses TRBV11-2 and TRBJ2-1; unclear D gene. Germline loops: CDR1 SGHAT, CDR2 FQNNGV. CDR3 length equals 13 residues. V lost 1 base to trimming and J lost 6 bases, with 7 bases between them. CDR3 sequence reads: CASSLAPPNEQFF. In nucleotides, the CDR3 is TGTGCCAGCAGCTTAGCCCCTCCCAATGAGCAGTTCTTC.

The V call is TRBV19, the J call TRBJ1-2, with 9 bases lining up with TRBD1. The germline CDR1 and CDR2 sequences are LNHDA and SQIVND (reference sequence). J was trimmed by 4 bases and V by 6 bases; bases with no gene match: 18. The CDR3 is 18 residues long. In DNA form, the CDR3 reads TGTGCCAGTAGGACCGGAGGACAGGGGTCCCCTCTGAGCTATGGCTACACCTTC. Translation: CASRTGGQGSPLSYGYTF.

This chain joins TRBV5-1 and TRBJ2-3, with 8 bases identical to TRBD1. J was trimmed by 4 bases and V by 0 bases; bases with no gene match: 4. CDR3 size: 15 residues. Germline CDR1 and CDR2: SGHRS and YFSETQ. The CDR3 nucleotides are TGCGCCAGCAGCTTGGAGGCACAGGGGGCAGATACGCAGTATTTT. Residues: CASSLEAQGADTQYF.

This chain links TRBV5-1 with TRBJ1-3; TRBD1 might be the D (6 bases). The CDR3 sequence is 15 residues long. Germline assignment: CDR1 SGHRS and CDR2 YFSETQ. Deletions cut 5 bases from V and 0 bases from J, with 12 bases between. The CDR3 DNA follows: TGCGCCAGCAGGTCGGACAGTGGCTCTGGAAACACCATATATTTT. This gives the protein CASRSDSGSGNTIYF.

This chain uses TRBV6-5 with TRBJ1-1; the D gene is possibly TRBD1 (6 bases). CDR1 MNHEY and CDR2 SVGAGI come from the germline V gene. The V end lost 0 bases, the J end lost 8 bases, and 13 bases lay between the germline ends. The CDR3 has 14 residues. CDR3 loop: CASSYSRQDPEAFF. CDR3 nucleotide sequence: TGTGCCAGCAGTTACTCACGACAGGATCCCGAAGCTTTCTTT.

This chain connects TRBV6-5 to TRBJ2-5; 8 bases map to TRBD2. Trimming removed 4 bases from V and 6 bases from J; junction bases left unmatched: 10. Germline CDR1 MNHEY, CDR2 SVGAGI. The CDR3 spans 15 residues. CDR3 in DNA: TGTGCCAGCAGTTTATACGGGACTAGGGCAAAGACCCAGTACTTC. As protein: CASSLYGTRAKTQYF.

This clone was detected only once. CDR3 bases: TGTGCCAGCAGCAGGGGGACAGGGAGTACTGGGGCCAACGTCCTGACTTTC. It specifies CASSRGTGSTGANVLTF. The chain links TRBV27 to TRBJ2-6, with 9 bases that match TRBD1. The junction had 8 bases not matched to a gene; V was cut back by 6 bases and J by 2 bases. The germline CDR1 and CDR2 sequences are MNHEY and SMNVEV (reference sequence). The CDR3 runs 17 residues.

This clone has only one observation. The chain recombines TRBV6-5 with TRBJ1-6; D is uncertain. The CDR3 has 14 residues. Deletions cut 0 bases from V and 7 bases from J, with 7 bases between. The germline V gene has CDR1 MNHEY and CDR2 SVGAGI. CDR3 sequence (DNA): TGTGCCAGCAGTTACTCGCTAGGCAATTCACCCCTCCACTTT. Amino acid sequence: CASSYSLGNSPLHF.